This TCR beta chain was retrieved from a study of identifying expanded T cells in peripheral blood. General study results and limits: Across healthy donors, higher total template counts meant significantly greater approximately 2-week count variance.

This CDR3 has 17 amino acids. CDR1 and CDR2 from the germline V gene are SGDLS and YYNGEE. Trimming cost V 0 bases and J 0 bases; bases outside gene matches: 5. A note on this clone: No antigen is known for it.

The method was immunoSEQ multiplex PCR; TCRdb's version includes in-frame clones alone and lacks a portion of them. The sample lists approximately 50,000 clones; about 80% were seen once. The TCR originated in a person aged 18-70 years in good health. The chain carries TRBV9 and TRBJ2-2, with 7 nucleotides matching TRBD1. Sequenced: blood. The CDR3, as DNA: TGTGCCAGCAGCGTAGTTTCAACAGGGGCGAACACCGGGGAGCTGTTTTTT. Translation gives CASSVVSTGANTGELFF.